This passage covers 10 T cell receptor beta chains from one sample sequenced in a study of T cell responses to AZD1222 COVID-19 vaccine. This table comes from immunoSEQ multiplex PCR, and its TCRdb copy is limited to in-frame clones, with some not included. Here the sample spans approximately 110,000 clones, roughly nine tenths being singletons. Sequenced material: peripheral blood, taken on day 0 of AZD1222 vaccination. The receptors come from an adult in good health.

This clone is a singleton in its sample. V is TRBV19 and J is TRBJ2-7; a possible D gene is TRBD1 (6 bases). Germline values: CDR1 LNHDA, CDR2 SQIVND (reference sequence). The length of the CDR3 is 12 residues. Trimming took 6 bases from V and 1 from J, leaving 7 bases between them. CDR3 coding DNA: TGTGCCAGTAGACAGGGTTCCTACGAGCAGTACTTC. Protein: CASRQGSYEQYF.

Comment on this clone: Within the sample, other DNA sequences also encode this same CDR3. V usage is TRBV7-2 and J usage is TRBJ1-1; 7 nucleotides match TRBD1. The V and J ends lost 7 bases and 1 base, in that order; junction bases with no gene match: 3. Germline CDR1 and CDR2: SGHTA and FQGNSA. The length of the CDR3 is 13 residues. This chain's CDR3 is CASKRQGNTEAFF. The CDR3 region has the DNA TGTGCCAGCAAACGACAGGGGAACACTGAAGCTTTCTTT.

Here the CDR3 reads CASSQWSGGSYVEQYF. In DNA, the CDR3 is TGTGCCAGCAGCCAATGGAGCGGGGGGTCCTATGTGGAGCAGTACTTC. The V call is TRBV7-2, the J call TRBJ2-7; TRBD2 agrees at 9 bases. The V gene's germline CDR1 is SGHTA and CDR2 FQGNSA. The CDR3 is 16 amino acids. J gave up 7 bases and V 5 bases, and 15 bases lay outside the gene matches.

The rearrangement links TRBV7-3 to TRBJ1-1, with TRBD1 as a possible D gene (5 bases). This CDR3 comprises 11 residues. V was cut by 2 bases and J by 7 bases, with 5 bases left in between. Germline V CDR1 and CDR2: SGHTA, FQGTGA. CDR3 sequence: CASSLGGEAFF. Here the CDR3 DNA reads TGTGCCAGCAGCTTAGGGGGTGAAGCTTTCTTT.

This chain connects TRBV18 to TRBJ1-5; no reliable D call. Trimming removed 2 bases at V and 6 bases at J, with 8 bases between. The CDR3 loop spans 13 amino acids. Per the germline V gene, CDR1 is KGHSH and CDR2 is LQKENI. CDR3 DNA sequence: TGTGCCAGCTCACCAGGAGTGCTTCAGCCCCAGCATTTT. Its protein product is CASSPGVLQPQHF.

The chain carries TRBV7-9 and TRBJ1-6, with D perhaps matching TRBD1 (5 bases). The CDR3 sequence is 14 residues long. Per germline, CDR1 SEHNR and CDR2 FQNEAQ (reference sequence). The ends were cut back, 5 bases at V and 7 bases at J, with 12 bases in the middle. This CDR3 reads CASSRPTGNSPLHF. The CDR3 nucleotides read TGTGCCAGCAGCCGGCCCACAGGAAATTCACCCCTCCACTTT.

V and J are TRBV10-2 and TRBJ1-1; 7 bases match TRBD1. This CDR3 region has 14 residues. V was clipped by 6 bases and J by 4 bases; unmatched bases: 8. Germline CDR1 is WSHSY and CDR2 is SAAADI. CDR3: CASRATGAGTEAFF. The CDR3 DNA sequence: TGCGCCAGCAGAGCTACAGGGGCAGGCACTGAAGCTTTCTTT.

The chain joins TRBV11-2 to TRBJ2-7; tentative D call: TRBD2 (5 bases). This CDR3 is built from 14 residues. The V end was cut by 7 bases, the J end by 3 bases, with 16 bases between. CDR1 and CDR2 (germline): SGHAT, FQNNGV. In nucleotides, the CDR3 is TGTGCCAGCAATCCGCAGCGAGGGAACTACGAGCAGTACTTC. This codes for CASNPQRGNYEQYF.

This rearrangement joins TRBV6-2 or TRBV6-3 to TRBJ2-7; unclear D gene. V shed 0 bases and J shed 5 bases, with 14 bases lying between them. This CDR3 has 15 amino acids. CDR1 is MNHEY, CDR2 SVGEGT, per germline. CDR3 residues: CASSYSSLSTNEQYF. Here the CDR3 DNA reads TGTGCCAGCAGTTACTCGTCCCTAAGCACTAACGAGCAGTACTTC.

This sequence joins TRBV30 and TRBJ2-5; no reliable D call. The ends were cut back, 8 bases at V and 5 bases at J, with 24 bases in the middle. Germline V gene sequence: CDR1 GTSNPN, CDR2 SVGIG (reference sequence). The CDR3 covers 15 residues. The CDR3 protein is CARTQQHGLGETQYF. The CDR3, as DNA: TGTGCCAGGACCCAACAACACGGATTAGGGGAGACCCAGTACTTC.